This paragraph covers one T cell receptor beta chain sequence. The target antigen is unknown. Amplification used 60 Vbeta primers and 13 Jbeta primers. Authors' data handling: It was a later analysis that counted about 80 million unique TCR beta chains, of which about 10 million were shared. Sequencing used immunoSEQ multiplex PCR; TCRdb keeps in-frame clones, though not all of them. The D gene and trimming were derived from the DNA, and the V and J assignments and clone size from that table. The data hold over 150,000 clones, with approximately 82% observed a single time. These data belong to a study of cytomegalovirus exposure and HLA in healthy donors. Looked up from germline, CDR1 is SGHAT and CDR2 is FQNNGV. The CDR3 has 14 residues. V lost 4 bases and J 3 bases, leaving 9 bases between the germline ends. Study-wide findings and caveats: Data from an earlier analysis indicated that most TCR beta V segments were productive either about 87% or about 30% of the time. Several of the most significant clusters appeared, in a later analysis, to be linked to common viral pathogens.

The chain employs TRBV11-2 and TRBJ2-2, with unresolved D. This TCR derives from a male donor in good health and CMV-seropositive. Sequences were obtained from PBMCs. The CDR3 here is CASSSVGDTGELFF. As DNA, the CDR3 is TGTGCCAGCAGCTCCGTGGGCGACACCGGGGAGCTGTTTTTT. The variable domain in full, with the rest retrieved from reference TRBV11-2 and TRBJ2-2, is EAGVAQSPRYKIIEKRQSVAFWCNPISGHATLYWYQQILGQGPKLLIQFQNNGVVDDSQLPKDRFSAERLKGVDSTLKIQPAKLEDSAVYLCASSSVGDTGELFFGEGSRLTVL.